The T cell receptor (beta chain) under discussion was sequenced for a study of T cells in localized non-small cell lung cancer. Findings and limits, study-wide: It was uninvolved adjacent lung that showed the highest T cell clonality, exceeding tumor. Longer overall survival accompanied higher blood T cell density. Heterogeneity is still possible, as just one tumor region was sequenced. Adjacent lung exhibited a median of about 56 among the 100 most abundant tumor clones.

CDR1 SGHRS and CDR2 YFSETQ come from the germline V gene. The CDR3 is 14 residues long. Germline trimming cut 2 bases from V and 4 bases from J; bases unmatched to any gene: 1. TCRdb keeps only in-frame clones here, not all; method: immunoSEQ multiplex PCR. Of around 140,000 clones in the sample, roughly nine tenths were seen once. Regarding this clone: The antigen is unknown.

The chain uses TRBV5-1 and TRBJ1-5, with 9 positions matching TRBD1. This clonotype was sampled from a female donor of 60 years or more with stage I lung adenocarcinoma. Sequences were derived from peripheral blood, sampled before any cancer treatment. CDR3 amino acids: CASSLQGANQPQHF. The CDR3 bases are TGCGCCAGCAGCTTACAGGGGGCGAATCAGCCCCAGCATTTT.